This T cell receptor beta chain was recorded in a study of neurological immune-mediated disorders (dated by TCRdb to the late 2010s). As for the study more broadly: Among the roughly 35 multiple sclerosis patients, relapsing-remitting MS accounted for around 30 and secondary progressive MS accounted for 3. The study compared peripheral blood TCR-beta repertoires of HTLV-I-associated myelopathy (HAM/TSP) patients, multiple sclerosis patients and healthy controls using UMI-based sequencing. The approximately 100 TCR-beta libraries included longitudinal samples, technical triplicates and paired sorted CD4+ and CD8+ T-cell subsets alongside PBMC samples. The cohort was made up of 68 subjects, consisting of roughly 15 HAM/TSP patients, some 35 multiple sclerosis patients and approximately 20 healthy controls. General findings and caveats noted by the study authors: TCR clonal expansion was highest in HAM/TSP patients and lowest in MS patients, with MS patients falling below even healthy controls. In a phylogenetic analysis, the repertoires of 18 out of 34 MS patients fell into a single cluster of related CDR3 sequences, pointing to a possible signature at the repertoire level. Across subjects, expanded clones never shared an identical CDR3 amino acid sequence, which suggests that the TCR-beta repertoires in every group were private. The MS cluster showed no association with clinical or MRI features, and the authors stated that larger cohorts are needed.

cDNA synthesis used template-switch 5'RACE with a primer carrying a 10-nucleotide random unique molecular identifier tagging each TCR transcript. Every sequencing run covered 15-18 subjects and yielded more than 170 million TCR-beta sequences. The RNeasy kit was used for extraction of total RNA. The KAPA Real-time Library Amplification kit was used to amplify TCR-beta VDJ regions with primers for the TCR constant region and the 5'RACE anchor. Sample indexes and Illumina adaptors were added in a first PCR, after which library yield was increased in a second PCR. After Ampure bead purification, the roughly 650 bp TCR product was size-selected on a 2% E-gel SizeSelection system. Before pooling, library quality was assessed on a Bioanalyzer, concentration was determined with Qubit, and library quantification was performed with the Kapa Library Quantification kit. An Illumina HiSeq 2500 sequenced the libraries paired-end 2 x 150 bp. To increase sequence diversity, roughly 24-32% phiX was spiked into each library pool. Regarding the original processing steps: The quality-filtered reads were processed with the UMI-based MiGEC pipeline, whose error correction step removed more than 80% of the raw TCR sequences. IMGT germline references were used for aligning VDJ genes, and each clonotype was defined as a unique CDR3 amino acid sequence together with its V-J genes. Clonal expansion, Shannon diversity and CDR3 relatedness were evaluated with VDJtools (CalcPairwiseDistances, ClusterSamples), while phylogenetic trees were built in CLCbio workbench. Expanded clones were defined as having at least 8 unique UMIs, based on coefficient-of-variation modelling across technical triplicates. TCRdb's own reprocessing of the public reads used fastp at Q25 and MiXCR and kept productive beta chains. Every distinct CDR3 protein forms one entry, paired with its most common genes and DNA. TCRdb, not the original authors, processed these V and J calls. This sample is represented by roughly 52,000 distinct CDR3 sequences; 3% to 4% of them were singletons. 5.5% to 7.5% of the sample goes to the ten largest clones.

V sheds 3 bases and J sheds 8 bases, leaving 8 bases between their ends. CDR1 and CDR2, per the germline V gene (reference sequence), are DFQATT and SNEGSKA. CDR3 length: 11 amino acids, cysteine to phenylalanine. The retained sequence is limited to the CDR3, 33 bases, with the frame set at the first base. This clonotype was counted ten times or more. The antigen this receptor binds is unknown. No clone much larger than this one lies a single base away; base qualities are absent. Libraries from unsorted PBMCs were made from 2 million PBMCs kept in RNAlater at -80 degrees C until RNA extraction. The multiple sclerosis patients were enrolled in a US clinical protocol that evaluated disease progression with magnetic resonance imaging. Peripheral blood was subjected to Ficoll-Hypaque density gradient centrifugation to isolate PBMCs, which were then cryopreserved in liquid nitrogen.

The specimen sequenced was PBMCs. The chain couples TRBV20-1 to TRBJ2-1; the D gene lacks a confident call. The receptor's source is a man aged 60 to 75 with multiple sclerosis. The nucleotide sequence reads TGCAGTGCTAGCCCCGGTCATGAGCAGTTCTTC. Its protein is CSASPGHEQFF.